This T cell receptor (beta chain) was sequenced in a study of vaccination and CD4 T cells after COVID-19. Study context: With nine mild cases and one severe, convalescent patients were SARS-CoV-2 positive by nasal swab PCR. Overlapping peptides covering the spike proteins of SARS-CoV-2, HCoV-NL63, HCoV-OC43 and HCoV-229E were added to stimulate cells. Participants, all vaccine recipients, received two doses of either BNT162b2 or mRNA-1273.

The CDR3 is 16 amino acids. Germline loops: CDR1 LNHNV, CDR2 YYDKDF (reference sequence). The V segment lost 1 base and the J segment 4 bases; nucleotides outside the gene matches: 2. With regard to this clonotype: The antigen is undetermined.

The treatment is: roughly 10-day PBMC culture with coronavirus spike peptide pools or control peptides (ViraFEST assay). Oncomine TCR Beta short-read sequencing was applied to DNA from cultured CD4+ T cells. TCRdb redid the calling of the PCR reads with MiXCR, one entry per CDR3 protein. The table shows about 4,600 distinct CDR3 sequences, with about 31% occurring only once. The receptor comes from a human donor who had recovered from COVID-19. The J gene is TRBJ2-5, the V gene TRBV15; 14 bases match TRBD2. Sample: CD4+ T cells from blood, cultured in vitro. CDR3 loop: CATSRGLAGGAETQYF. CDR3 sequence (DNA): TGTGCCACCAGCAGAGGACTAGCGGGGGGGGCAGAGACCCAGTACTTC.